This TCR beta chain stems from a study of blood T cells in healthy people across ages. Study-wide results and limits: When set beside aged donors, long-lived donors presented more naive CD4+ cells and higher diversity. A roughly linear age-dependent decrease characterized TCR beta diversity per million T cells.

V lost 4 bases and J 8 bases, leaving 18 bases between the germline ends. The CDR3 extends over 14 amino acids. Germline values: CDR1 SGHRS, CDR2 YFSETQ. Comment on this clonotype: Its specificity is unknown.

A sample-barcoded 5' primer and a J-beta primer mix were used in a second PCR of roughly 6 to 11 cycles. Tags on each cDNA molecule came from a template-switch adaptor with 12 random nucleotides. TCRdb reprocessed the 5' RACE reads with MiXCR, giving one entry per CDR3 protein. The table shows over a million distinct CDR3 sequences, with around 39% occurring only once. V and J are TRBV5-1 and TRBJ1-2; TRBD1 is a possible D gene (6 bases). This clonotype was obtained from a young woman in good health. Sequenced material: blood. The CDR3 DNA reads TGCGCCAGCAGCGTGTTTTCCAGGGGAGAAGGCTACACCTTC. Its translation is CASSVFSRGEGYTF.